This section outlines one TCR beta chain sequence together with its context. This entry belongs to a study of blood T cell repertoires in COVID-19. Profiled with immunoSEQ multiplex PCR; TCRdb holds only in-frame clones, not every one. The repertoire holds roughly 250,000 clones, roughly 82% seen once, with more than 4.5% in the top ten. The receptor comes from a woman of 80 years or more with active or convalescent COVID-19. The material sequenced was peripheral blood.

In DNA form, the CDR3 reads TGTGCCAGCAGTATAATAGCGGGAGGAGATACGCAGTATTTT. This gives the protein CASSIIAGGDTQYF. The chain has TRBV2 and TRBJ2-3; 10 nucleotides line up with TRBD2. The CDR3 loop spans 14 amino acids. J was trimmed by 5 bases and V by 5 bases; bases with no gene match: 4. Germline CDR1 reads SNHLY; CDR2 reads FYNNEI.